The source of this T cell receptor beta chain is a study of CD8 T cells in Susac syndrome. RNA totalling about 0.45 to 1 ug underwent reverse transcription with random hexamers. TCRdb re-derived calls from the immunoSEQ multiplex PCR reads in MiXCR, one entry per CDR3 protein. The sample contains under 200,000 distinct CDR3 sequences, about 93% of which appear only once. This TCR was recovered from a human donor in good health. Input material: CD4+ T cells from PBMCs.

The CDR3 bases are TGTGCCAGCAGCCCCTCCCCGTCGGGACCCTCCTCTGGGGCCAACGTCCTGACTTTC. Translated, it gives CASSPSPSGPSSGANVLTF. This sequence joins TRBV7-3 and TRBJ2-6; either TRBD1 or TRBD2 may supply D (5 bases each). Germline CDR1 is SGHTA and CDR2 is FQGTGA. V was cut by 5 bases and J by 0 bases, with 20 bases left in between. This CDR3 spans 19 amino acids.